Listed here is a single T cell receptor (beta chain). Its cognate antigen is unknown. The J segment lost 5 bases and the V segment lost 8 bases, leaving 1 base of the junction unmatched. Germline V gene lookup returns CDR1 MNHEY and CDR2 SMNVEV (reference sequence). The CDR3 runs to 13 residues. This sample stems from a study of cytomegalovirus exposure and HLA in healthy donors. Study-level points and caveats: There were under 200 TCR beta chains listed as cytomegalovirus-associated. A few CMV-associated chains were confirmed in vitro to be specific for CMV antigens. A later analysis found first-cohort TCR clusters tended to co-occur in the approximately 110 validation repertoires.

Measured with immunoSEQ multiplex PCR; TCRdb has only the in-frame clones, and not every one. There are about 200,000 clones in the sample; 88% occur only once, and about 2.9% lies in the top ten. The donors belonged to the approximately 120-subject validation cohort, separate from the 666-subject first cohort. This clonotype was obtained from a woman aged 18 to 35 in good health and CMV-seronegative. The gene calls are TRBV27 and TRBJ2-3, with 13 positions matching TRBD2. Sequenced input: PBMCs. The CDR3 protein is CASGLAGVDTQYF. DNA of the CDR3: TGTGCCAGCGGACTAGCGGGAGTAGATACGCAGTATTTT.